This section outlines one TCR beta chain sequence together with its context. This clonotype showed up just a few times. Its cognate antigen has yet to be identified. No much larger clone is present one base from it, and per-base qualities are unavailable. This record comes from a study of CD8 T cells in ankylosing spondylitis (dated by TCRdb to between 2016 and 2019). With regard to the full study: The study set out to find disease-linked TCR variants by profiling T cell receptor beta repertoires in ankylosing spondylitis patients and healthy donors. The whole study cohort included roughly 110 healthy donors and about two dozen ankylosing spondylitis patients. Peripheral blood samples were taken, and synovial fluid was additionally collected from ankylosing spondylitis patients.

On the study overall, not on this receptor specifically: A CD8+ phenotype was shown by the disease-linked clones, which were found at relatively low frequencies in peripheral blood. According to the report, matched synovial fluid samples from ankylosing spondylitis patients were significantly enriched for the disease-linked clones. Blood from ankylosing spondylitis patients appeared to be characterized by a TCR beta motif composed of about 8 highly homologous amino acid variants. Some TCR beta motif variants had previously been reported in synovial fluid and blood of reactive arthritis patients, which suggested common disease-initiation mechanisms.

The cysteine opens and the phenylalanine closes a CDR3 of 15 amino acids. The CDR3 DNA has 45 bases and is translated from base 1. CDR1 and CDR2 are drawn from the germline V gene: SGHAT, FQNNGV. The V end gives up 5 bases and the J end 1 base, leaving 5 bases in the junction not matched to a gene. The instrument was an Illumina HiSeq 2500. TCR beta libraries were prepared by quantitative 5'-RACE with molecular barcodes. For the original study's pipeline: A new computational method, built on a probabilistic model of VDJ rearrangement, was used to identify disease-linked TCR variants. The public reads were reprocessed in TCRdb via fastp at Q25 and MiXCR, keeping in-frame beta chains. CDR3 protein sequences are deduplicated, and each keeps its most common genes and DNA. The V and J calls here are based on TCRdb, not the publication. The sample table lists roughly 670,000 distinct CDR3 sequences, around 20% of them with a count of one. The top ten clonotypes cover about 19% of the sample.

Source material: blood, either unsorted or a sorted T cell fraction (not recorded which). The TCR sequence derives from a male donor with ankylosing spondylitis. The chain was built from TRBV11-2 and TRBJ1-1; 9 nucleotides in the junction match TRBD1. The base sequence is TGTGCCAGCAGCGCACTACAGGGGGCGAACACTGAAGCTTTCTTT. This translates into CASSALQGANTEAFF.